The present T cell receptor (beta chain) was sequenced within a study of breast tumors, draining lymph nodes, adjacent tissues. This clonotype counts as medium-sized. Antigen: not known. In TCRdb, the multiplex PCR reads were re-called with MiXCR into one record per CDR3 protein. This sample has around 70,000 distinct CDR3 sequences, with around 43% found just once. Findings of the study overall: Compared with lymph nodes, tumors were less diverse; compared with nontumor tissue, more.

What was sequenced was breast tumor tissue. This TCR came from a female donor with breast cancer. Some clones in this sample may be carry-over from other donors' samples.

CDR3 in DNA: TGTGCCAGCAGAGTCCCGGACAGTACCTACGAGCAGTACTTC. As protein: CASRVPDSTYEQYF. The J gene is TRBJ2-7, the V gene TRBV2, with a weak D call TRBD1 (6 bases). V was clipped by 6 bases and J by 2 bases, with 14 bases between them. The CDR3 runs 14 residues. Germline lookup yields CDR1 SNHLY and CDR2 FYNNEI. Full variable domain (outside the CDR3, taken from reference TRBV2 and TRBJ2-7): EPEVTQTPSHQVTQMGQEVILRCVPISNHLYFYWYRQILGQKVEFLVSFYNNEISEKSEIFDDQFSVERPDGSNFTLKIRSTKLEDSAMYFCASRVPDSTYEQYFGPGTRLTVT.